This entry features one TCR beta chain sequence. One end of the junction is discordant with germline, which a read error may explain. 13 Jbeta primers and 60 Vbeta primers were used for the PCR. Profiling relied on immunoSEQ multiplex PCR, and the TCRdb table lists in-frame clones only, not all of them. Among 180,000 or so clones listed, roughly four fifths were seen once. These data originate in a study of cytomegalovirus exposure and HLA in healthy donors. Germline V gives CDR1 SEHNR, CDR2 FQNEAQ (reference sequence). The CDR3 contains 15 residues. This receptor was obtained from a boy aged 2-9 years in good health and CMV-seronegative. Sequencing used PBMCs. The rearrangement links TRBV7-9 to TRBJ1-2; D might be TRBD1 (6 bases). This chain's CDR3 is CSSSLSLQGNYGYTF. In DNA, the CDR3 is TGTTCCAGCAGCTTATCGCTACAGGGAAACTATGGCTACACCTTC. Full variable domain (rest looked up from reference TRBV7-9 and TRBJ1-2): DTGVSQNPRHKITKRGQNVTFRCDPISEHNRLYWYRQTLGQGPEFLTYFQNEAQLEKSRLLSDRFSAERPKGSFSTLEIQRTEQGDSAMYLCSSSLSLQGNYGYTFGSGTRLTVV.